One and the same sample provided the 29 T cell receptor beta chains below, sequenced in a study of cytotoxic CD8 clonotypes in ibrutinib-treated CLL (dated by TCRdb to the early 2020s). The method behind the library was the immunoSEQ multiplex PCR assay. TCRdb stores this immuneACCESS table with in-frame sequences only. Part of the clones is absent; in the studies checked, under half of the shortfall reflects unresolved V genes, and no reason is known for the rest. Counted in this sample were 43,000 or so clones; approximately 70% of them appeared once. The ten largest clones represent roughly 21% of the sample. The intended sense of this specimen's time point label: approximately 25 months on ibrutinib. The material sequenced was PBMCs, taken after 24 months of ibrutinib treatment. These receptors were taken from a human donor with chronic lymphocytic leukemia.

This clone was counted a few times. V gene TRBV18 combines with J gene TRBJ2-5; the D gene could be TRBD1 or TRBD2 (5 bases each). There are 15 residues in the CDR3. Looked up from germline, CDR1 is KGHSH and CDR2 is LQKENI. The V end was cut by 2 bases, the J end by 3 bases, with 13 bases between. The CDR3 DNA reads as TGTGCCAGCTCACCAAAGGACTCAGGGAAAGAGACCCAGTACTTC. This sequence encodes CASSPKDSGKETQYF.

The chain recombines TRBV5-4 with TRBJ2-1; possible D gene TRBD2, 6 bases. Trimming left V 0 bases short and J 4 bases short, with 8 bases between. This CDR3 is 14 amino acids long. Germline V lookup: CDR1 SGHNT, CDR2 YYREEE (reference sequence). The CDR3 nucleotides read TGTGCCAGCAGCTTGGGGACTATTTACAATGAGCAGTTCTTC. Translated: CASSLGTIYNEQFF.

CDR3 protein: CASSVNSNQPQHF. The CDR3 region has the DNA TGTGCCAGCAGCGTAAACAGCAATCAGCCCCAGCATTTT. The chain couples TRBV6-1 to TRBJ1-5; D is undetermined. CDR3 length: 13 amino acids. The germline V gene has CDR1 MNHNS and CDR2 SASEGT. Trimming took 6 bases from V and 1 from J, leaving 7 bases between them.

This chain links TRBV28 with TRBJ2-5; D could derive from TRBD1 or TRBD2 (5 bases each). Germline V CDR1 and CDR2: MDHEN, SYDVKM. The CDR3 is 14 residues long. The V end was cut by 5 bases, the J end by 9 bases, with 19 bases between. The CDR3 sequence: CASSHAGTEGPQYF. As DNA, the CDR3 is TGTGCCAGCAGTCATGCCGGGACCGAGGGACCCCAGTACTTC.

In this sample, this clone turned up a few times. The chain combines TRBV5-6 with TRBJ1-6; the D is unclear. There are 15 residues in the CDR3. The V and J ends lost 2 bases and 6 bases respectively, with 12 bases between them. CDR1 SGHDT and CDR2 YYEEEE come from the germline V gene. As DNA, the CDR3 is TGTGCCAGCAGCTTCATGATAAGTAGTAATTCACCCCTCCACTTT. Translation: CASSFMISSNSPLHF.

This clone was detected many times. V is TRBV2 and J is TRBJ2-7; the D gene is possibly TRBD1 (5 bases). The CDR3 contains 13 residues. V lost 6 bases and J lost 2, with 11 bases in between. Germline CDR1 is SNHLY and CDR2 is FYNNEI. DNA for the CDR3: TGTGCCAGCAGCGATGACAGAGCCTACGAGCAGTACTTC. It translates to CASSDDRAYEQYF.

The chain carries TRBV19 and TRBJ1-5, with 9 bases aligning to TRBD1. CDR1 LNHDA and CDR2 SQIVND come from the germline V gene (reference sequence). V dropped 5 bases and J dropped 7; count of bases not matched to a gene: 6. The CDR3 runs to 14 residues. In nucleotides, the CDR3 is TGTGCCAGTAGTGCCGGACAGGGGAACCAGCCCCAGCATTTT. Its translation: CASSAGQGNQPQHF.

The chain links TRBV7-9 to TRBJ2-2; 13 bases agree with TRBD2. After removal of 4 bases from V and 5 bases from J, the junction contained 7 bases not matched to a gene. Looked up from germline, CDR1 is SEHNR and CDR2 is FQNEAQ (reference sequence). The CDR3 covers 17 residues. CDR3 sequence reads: CASSWRTSGRRTGELFF. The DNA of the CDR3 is TGTGCCAGCAGCTGGAGGACTAGCGGGAGACGAACCGGGGAGCTGTTTTTT.

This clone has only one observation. CDR3 sequence (DNA): TGTGCCAGCAGTGAAACCTCGAACACTGAAGCTTTCTTT. The encoded protein is CASSETSNTEAFF. The genes are TRBV6-1 and TRBJ1-1; D gene unclear. Germline lookup yields CDR1 MNHNS and CDR2 SASEGT. The CDR3 totals 13 residues. V shed 2 bases and J shed 1 base, with 5 bases lying between them.

The CDR3 loop reads CASSQGYIQYF. In DNA form, the CDR3 reads TGTGCCAGCAGCCAAGGATACATTCAGTACTTC. The gene calls are TRBV14 and TRBJ2-4; D remains ambiguous. Germline-derived CDR1 and CDR2 are SGHDN and FVKESK. Trimming stripped 1 base from V and 8 bases from J, with 3 bases between. This CDR3 contains 11 residues.

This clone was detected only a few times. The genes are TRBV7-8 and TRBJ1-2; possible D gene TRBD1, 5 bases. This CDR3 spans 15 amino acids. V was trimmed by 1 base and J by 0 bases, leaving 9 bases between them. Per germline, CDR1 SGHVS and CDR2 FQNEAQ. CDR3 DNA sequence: TGTGCCAGCAGCTTAGTTGGGGGATCTAACTATGGCTACACCTTC. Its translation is CASSLVGGSNYGYTF.

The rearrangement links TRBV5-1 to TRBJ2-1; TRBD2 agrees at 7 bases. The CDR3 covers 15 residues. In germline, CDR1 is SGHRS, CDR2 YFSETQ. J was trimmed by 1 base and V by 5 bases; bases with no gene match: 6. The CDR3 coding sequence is TGCGCCAGCAGGGTAGCGGGTGGATCCTACAATGAGCAGTTCTTC. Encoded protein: CASRVAGGSYNEQFF. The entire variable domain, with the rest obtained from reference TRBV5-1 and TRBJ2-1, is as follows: KAGVTQTPRYLIKTRGQQVTLSCSPISGHRSVSWYQQTPGQGLQFLFEYFSETQRNKGNFPGRFSGRQFSNSRSEMNVSTLELGDSALYLCASRVAGGSYNEQFFGPGTRLTVL.

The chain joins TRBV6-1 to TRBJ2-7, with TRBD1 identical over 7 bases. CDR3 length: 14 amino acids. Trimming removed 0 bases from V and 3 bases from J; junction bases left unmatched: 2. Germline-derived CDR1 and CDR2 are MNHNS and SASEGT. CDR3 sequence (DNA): TGTGCCAGCAGTGAAGCAGGACAGGTCTACGAGCAGTACTTC. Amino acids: CASSEAGQVYEQYF.

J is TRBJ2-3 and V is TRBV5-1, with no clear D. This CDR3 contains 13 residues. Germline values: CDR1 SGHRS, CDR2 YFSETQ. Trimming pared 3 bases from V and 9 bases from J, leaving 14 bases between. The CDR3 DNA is TGCGCCAGCAGCTACGACCCGGGCCCGACGCAGTATTTT. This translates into CASSYDPGPTQYF.

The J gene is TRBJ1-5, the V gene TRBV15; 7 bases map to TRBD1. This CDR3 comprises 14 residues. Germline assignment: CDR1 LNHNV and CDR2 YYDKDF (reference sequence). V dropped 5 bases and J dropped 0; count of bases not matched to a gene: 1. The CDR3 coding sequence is TGTGCCACCAGCCGGGACAGTAGCAATCAGCCCCAGCATTTT. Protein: CATSRDSSNQPQHF.

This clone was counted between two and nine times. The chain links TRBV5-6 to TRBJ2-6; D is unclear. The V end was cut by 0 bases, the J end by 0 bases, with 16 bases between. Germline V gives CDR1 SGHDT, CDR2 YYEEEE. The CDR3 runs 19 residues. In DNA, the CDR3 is TGTGCCAGCAGCTTGGCCGGAAGAAGGAGCGACTCTGGGGCCAACGTCCTGACTTTC. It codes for CASSLAGRRSDSGANVLTF.

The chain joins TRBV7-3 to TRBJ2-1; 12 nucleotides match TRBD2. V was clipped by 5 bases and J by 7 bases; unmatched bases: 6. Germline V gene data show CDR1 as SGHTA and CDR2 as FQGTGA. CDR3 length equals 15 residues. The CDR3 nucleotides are TGTGCCAGCAGCAAGGGGACTAGCGGGCTGAATGAGCAGTTCTTC. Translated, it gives CASSKGTSGLNEQFF. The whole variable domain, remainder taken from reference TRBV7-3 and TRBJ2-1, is GAGVSQTPSNKVTEKGKYVELRCDPISGHTALYWYRQSLGQGPEFLIYFQGTGAADDSGLPNDRFFAVRPEGSVSTLKIQRTERGDSAVYLCASSKGTSGLNEQFFGPGTRLTVL.

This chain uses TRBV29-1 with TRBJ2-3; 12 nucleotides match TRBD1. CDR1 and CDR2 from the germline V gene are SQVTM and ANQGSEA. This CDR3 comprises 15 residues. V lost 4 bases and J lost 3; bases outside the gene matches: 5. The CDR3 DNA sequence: TGCAGCGTTGTACCGGGACAGGGGGCAACAGATACGCAGTATTTT. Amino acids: CSVVPGQGATDTQYF.

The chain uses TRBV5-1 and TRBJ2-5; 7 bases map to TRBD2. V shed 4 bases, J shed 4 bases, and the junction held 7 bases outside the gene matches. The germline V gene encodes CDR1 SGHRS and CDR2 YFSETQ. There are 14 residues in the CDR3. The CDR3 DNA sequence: TGCGCCAGCAGCGGAATGGCGGGAGCAGAGACCCAGTACTTC. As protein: CASSGMAGAETQYF.

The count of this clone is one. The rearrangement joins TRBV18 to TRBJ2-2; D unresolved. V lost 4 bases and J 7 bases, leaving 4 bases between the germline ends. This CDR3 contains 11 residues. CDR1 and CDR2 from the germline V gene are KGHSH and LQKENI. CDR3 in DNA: TGTGCCAGCTCACGGAGCGGGGAGCTGTTTTTT. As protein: CASSRSGELFF.

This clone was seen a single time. The CDR3 DNA follows: TGTGCCAGCAGTTACCTCCGGGCCGCTACGCAGTATTTT. This gives the protein CASSYLRAATQYF. V gene TRBV6-5 combines with J gene TRBJ2-3; the D is unclear. The ends were cut back, 2 bases at V and 8 bases at J, with 11 bases in the middle. The CDR3 loop spans 13 amino acids. Germline assignment: CDR1 MNHEY and CDR2 SVGAGI.

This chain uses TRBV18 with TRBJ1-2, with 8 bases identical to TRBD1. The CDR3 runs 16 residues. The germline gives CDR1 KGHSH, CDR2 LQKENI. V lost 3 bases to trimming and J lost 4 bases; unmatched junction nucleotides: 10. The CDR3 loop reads CASSPTGAGGVYGYTF. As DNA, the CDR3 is TGTGCCAGCTCACCCACGGGAGCAGGGGGCGTCTATGGCTACACCTTC.

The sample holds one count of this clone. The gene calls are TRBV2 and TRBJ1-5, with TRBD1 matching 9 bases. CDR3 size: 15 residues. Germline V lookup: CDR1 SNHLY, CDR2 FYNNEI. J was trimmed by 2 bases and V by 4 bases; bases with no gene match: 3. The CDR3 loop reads CASSGDRVGNQPQHF. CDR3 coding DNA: TGTGCCAGCAGTGGGGACAGGGTGGGCAATCAGCCCCAGCATTTT. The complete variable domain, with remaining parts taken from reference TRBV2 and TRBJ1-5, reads EPEVTQTPSHQVTQMGQEVILRCVPISNHLYFYWYRQILGQKVEFLVSFYNNEISEKSEIFDDQFSVERPDGSNFTLKIRSTKLEDSAMYFCASSGDRVGNQPQHFGDGTRLSIL.

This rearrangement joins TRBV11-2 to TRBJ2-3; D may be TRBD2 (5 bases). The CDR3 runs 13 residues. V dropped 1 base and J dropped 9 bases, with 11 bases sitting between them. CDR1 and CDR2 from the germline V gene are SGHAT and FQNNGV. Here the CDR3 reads CASSLVREGTQYF. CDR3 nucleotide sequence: TGTGCCAGCAGCTTAGTACGGGAAGGCACGCAGTATTTT.

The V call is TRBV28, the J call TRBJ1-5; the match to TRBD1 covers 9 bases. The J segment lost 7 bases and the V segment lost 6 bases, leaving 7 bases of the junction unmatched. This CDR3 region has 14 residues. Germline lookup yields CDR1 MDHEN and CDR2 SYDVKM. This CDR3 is CASRTQGALQPQHF. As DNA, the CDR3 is TGTGCCAGCAGGACACAGGGGGCATTACAGCCCCAGCATTTT.

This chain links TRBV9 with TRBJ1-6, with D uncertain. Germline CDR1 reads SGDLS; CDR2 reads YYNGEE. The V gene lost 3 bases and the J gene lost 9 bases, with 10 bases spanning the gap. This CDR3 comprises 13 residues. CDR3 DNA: TGTGCCAGCAGCGCCTCCCCAGTTTCACCCCTCCACTTT. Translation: CASSASPVSPLHF.

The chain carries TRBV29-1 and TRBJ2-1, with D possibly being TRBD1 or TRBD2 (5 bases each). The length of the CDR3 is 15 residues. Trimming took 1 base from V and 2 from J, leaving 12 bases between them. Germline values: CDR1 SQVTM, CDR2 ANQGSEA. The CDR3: CSVEGGPKAYNEQFF. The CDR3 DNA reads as TGCAGCGTTGAAGGGGGACCCAAGGCCTACAATGAGCAGTTCTTC.

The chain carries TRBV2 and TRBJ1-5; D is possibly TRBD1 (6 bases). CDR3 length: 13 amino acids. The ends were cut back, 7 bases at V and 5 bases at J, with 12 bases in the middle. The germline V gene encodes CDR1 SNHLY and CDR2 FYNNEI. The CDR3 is CASNGQTHQPQHF. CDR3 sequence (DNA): TGTGCCAGCAACGGACAGACCCATCAGCCCCAGCATTTT.

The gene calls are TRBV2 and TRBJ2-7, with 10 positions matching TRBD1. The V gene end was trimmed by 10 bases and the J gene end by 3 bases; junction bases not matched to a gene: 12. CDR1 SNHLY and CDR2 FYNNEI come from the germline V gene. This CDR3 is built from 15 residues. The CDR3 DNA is TGTGCCACCTTCATTCGAGGGACAGGGGTCTACGAGCAGTACTTC. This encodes CATFIRGTGVYEQYF.